This is a list of T cell receptor beta chains from one sample in a study of T-cell memory formation after mild COVID-19. TCRdb recomputed calls from the 5' RACE reads with MiXCR, one row per CDR3 protein. The table lists 92,000 or so distinct CDR3 sequences, around 15% of them singletons, with around two fifths in the top ten. What was sequenced was PBMCs or a T cell subset sorted from them (not recorded which). All receptors come from a man between 18 and 35 years old who had mild COVID-19 (a few samples of this study predate the infection). Cell type and time point are not known. Both conserved end residues are part of each CDR3. A D gene is named only where the DNA matches it firmly. Clone size is given for some rows only: seen once, a few or many times, or a class if the clone is expanded.

CDR3 protein: CASSQDTGAFF
CDR3 DNA: TGTGCCAGCAGCCAAGATACTGGAGCTTTCTTT
J gene: TRBJ1-1
clone size: many
V gene: TRBV4-2
D gene: -

CDR3 protein: CASSGTGGLNTEAFF
CDR3 DNA: TGTGCCAGCAGTGGCACAGGGGGCTTGAACACTGAAGCTTTCTTT
J gene: TRBJ1-1
clone size: -
V gene: TRBV12-3/TRBV12-4
D gene: TRBD1

CDR3 protein: CTAGDTEAFF
CDR3 DNA: TGCACGGCAGGGGACACTGAAGCTTTCTTT
J gene: TRBJ1-1
clone size: few
V gene: TRBV29-1
D gene: -

CDR3 protein: CSVGEQANTEAFF
CDR3 DNA: TGCAGCGTTGGGGAGCAGGCGAACACTGAAGCTTTCTTT
J gene: TRBJ1-1
clone size: -
V gene: TRBV29-1
D gene: -

CDR3 protein: CASSLDSTVYSRNTEAFF
CDR3 DNA: TGTGCCAGCAGCTTAGATTCTACGGTGTATAGTAGGAACACTGAAGCTTTCTTT
J gene: TRBJ1-1
clone size: few
V gene: TRBV7-9
D gene: -

CDR3 protein: CSVGRQGNTEAFF
CDR3 DNA: TGCAGCGTCGGCCGACAGGGGAATACTGAAGCTTTCTTT
J gene: TRBJ1-1
clone size: -
V gene: TRBV29-1
D gene: TRBD1

CDR3 protein: CAISESAAIQGYTF
CDR3 DNA: TGTGCCATCAGTGAGTCCGCGGCTATACAGGGCTACACCTTC
J gene: TRBJ1-2
clone size: -
V gene: TRBV10-3
D gene: -

CDR3 protein: CASRAGSNTGELFF
CDR3 DNA: TGTGCCAGCAGAGCCGGGAGCAACACCGGGGAGCTGTTTTTT
J gene: TRBJ2-2
clone size: few
V gene: TRBV6-6
D gene: -

CDR3 protein: CASSHPGVGDEQFF
CDR3 DNA: TGCGCCAGCAGCCATCCCGGGGTCGGCGATGAGCAGTTCTTC
J gene: TRBJ2-1
clone size: -
V gene: TRBV4-1
D gene: -

CDR3 protein: CASSLYSGEGGNEQFF
CDR3 DNA: TGCGCCAGCAGCTTGTATAGCGGGGAAGGGGGAAATGAGCAGTTCTTC
J gene: TRBJ2-1
clone size: medium-sized
V gene: TRBV5-1
D gene: TRBD2

CDR3 protein: CASSFSSGYEQYF
CDR3 DNA: TGTGCCAGCAGCTTCTCTAGCGGCTACGAGCAGTACTTC
J gene: TRBJ2-7
clone size: -
V gene: TRBV5-6
D gene: TRBD2

CDR3 protein: CASSEPGLAVYNEQFF
CDR3 DNA: TGCGCCAGCAGCGAACCGGGACTAGCGGTATACAATGAGCAGTTCTTC
J gene: TRBJ2-1
clone size: -
V gene: TRBV5-1
D gene: TRBD2

CDR3 protein: CAIRQGVKETQYF
CDR3 DNA: TGTGCCATCCGCCAGGGGGTTAAAGAGACCCAGTACTTC
J gene: TRBJ2-5
clone size: few
V gene: TRBV10-3
D gene: TRBD1

CDR3 protein: CASNLRGGLGYGYTF
CDR3 DNA: TGCGCCAGCAACCTACGGGGGGGGCTCGGCTATGGCTACACCTTC
J gene: TRBJ1-2
clone size: few
V gene: TRBV5-1
D gene: -

CDR3 protein: CASSLFGGAPDF
CDR3 DNA: TGTGCCAGCAGCTTATTCGGGGGGGCCCCGGATTTT
J gene: TRBJ2-3
clone size: -
V gene: TRBV5-5
D gene: TRBD2

CDR3 protein: CASSAGAGDEQYF
CDR3 DNA: TGCGCCAGCAGTGCAGGGGCCGGGGACGAGCAGTACTTC
J gene: TRBJ2-7
clone size: few
V gene: TRBV10-2
D gene: -

CDR3 protein: CATSDNGGNQPQHF
CDR3 DNA: TGTGCCACCAGTGATAACGGGGGAAATCAGCCCCAGCATTTT
J gene: TRBJ1-5
clone size: few
V gene: TRBV24-1
D gene: -

CDR3 protein: CASSLGLGEQYF
CDR3 DNA: TGCGCCAGCAGCTTAGGGCTGGGCGAGCAGTACTTC
J gene: TRBJ2-7
clone size: -
V gene: TRBV5-1
D gene: -

CDR3 protein: CASSVHETQYF
CDR3 DNA: TGTGCCAGCAGTGTACATGAGACCCAGTACTTC
J gene: TRBJ2-5
clone size: few
V gene: TRBV12-3/TRBV12-4
D gene: -

CDR3 protein: CASSGGSNQPQHF
CDR3 DNA: TGTGCCAGCAGCGGGGGGAGCAATCAGCCCCAGCATTTT
J gene: TRBJ1-5
clone size: -
V gene: TRBV9
D gene: -

CDR3 protein: CASSPSRELGTGELFF
CDR3 DNA: TGTGCCAGCAGCCCCTCCCGGGAGCTGGGCACCGGGGAGCTGTTTTTT
J gene: TRBJ2-2
clone size: -
V gene: TRBV7-8
D gene: -

CDR3 protein: CASSFRGAVLGSIDTEAFF
CDR3 DNA: TGTGCCAGCAGTTTTCGCGGGGCGGTGTTGGGGTCCATTGACACTGAAGCTTTCTTT
J gene: TRBJ1-1
clone size: -
V gene: TRBV12-3/TRBV12-4
D gene: -

CDR3 protein: CASSQWTGDQPQHF
CDR3 DNA: TGCGCCAGCAGCCAGTGGACAGGCGATCAGCCCCAGCATTTT
J gene: TRBJ1-5
clone size: many
V gene: TRBV5-1
D gene: TRBD1

CDR3 protein: CASRRTVSNEQFF
CDR3 DNA: TGTGCCAGCAGGAGGACAGTTTCCAATGAGCAGTTCTTC
J gene: TRBJ2-1
clone size: -
V gene: TRBV2
D gene: -

CDR3 protein: CGTRGGPYQETQYF
CDR3 DNA: TGTGGCACACGGGGGGGGCCGTACCAAGAGACCCAGTACTTC
J gene: TRBJ2-5
clone size: few
V gene: TRBV10-3
D gene: TRBD2

CDR3 protein: CASSLPGRGLGTDTQYF
CDR3 DNA: TGTGCCAGCAGCCTACCAGGACGGGGGCTGGGCACAGATACGCAGTATTTT
J gene: TRBJ2-3
clone size: -
V gene: TRBV7-2
D gene: -

CDR3 protein: CASSSDRAVTF
CDR3 DNA: TGTGCCAGCAGTTCGGACAGGGCGGTGACCTTC
J gene: TRBJ1-2
clone size: few
V gene: TRBV12-3/TRBV12-4
D gene: TRBD1

CDR3 protein: CGTTGNEQFF
CDR3 DNA: TGTGGGACTACTGGCAATGAGCAGTTCTTC
J gene: TRBJ2-1
clone size: few
V gene: TRBV20-1
D gene: TRBD2

CDR3 protein: CASSQVDGSSYNEQFF
CDR3 DNA: TGCGCCAGCAGCCAAGTGGACGGCAGCTCCTACAATGAGCAGTTCTTC
J gene: TRBJ2-1
clone size: -
V gene: TRBV4-3
D gene: -

CDR3 protein: CASSAGQGDYEQYF
CDR3 DNA: TGCGCCAGCAGTGCCGGACAGGGGGACTACGAGCAGTACTTC
J gene: TRBJ2-7
clone size: -
V gene: TRBV10-1
D gene: TRBD1

CDR3 protein: CASSLNGGPYNEQFF
CDR3 DNA: TGTGCCAGCAGCCTAAACGGGGGGCCTTACAATGAGCAGTTCTTC
J gene: TRBJ2-1
clone size: few
V gene: TRBV4-2
D gene: -

CDR3 protein: CASENKNYGYTF
CDR3 DNA: TGTGCCAGCGAGAACAAAAACTATGGCTACACCTTC
J gene: TRBJ1-2
clone size: few
V gene: TRBV12-3/TRBV12-4
D gene: -

CDR3 protein: CASSFSGGAAETQYF
CDR3 DNA: TGTGCCAGCAGCTTCAGCGGGGGGGCCGCGGAGACCCAGTACTTC
J gene: TRBJ2-5
clone size: few
V gene: TRBV7-3
D gene: TRBD2

CDR3 protein: CASSKNLDRDSFEQYF
CDR3 DNA: TGTGCCAGCAGCAAAAACCTGGACAGGGACTCCTTCGAGCAGTACTTC
J gene: TRBJ2-7
clone size: -
V gene: TRBV3-1
D gene: TRBD1

CDR3 protein: CAWSDRRSYEQYF
CDR3 DNA: TGTGCCTGGAGTGACAGGCGGTCCTACGAGCAGTACTTC
J gene: TRBJ2-7
clone size: -
V gene: TRBV30
D gene: -

CDR3 protein: CASSPGQGALSPQETQYF
CDR3 DNA: TGTGCCAGCAGTCCAGGACAGGGGGCTCTCAGCCCCCAAGAGACCCAGTACTTC
J gene: TRBJ2-5
clone size: -
V gene: TRBV12-3/TRBV12-4
D gene: TRBD1

CDR3 protein: CASNGASGANVLTF
CDR3 DNA: TGCGCCAGCAACGGGGCCTCTGGGGCCAACGTCCTGACTTTC
J gene: TRBJ2-6
clone size: -
V gene: TRBV4-1
D gene: -

CDR3 protein: CASSEGGGEQETQYF
CDR3 DNA: TGTGCCAGCAGTGAAGGCGGGGGGGAACAAGAGACCCAGTACTTC
J gene: TRBJ2-5
clone size: -
V gene: TRBV6-4
D gene: TRBD2

CDR3 protein: CASSWLDTNYGYTF
CDR3 DNA: TGCGCCAGCAGCTGGTTGGACACAAACTATGGCTACACCTTC
J gene: TRBJ1-2
clone size: few
V gene: TRBV5-1
D gene: -

CDR3 protein: CASNQGQLVSYEQYF
CDR3 DNA: TGCGCCAGCAACCAGGGACAACTAGTCTCCTACGAGCAGTACTTC
J gene: TRBJ2-7
clone size: few
V gene: TRBV5-1
D gene: -

CDR3 protein: CASSQVTLPTDTQYF
CDR3 DNA: TGCGCCAGCAGCCAAGTTACATTACCCACAGATACGCAGTATTTT
J gene: TRBJ2-3
clone size: -
V gene: TRBV4-1
D gene: -

CDR3 protein: CASSYSRGNGQPQHF
CDR3 DNA: TGTGCCAGCAGTTACTCTCGAGGGAATGGTCAGCCCCAGCATTTT
J gene: TRBJ1-5
clone size: -
V gene: TRBV6-5
D gene: -

CDR3 protein: CSVGMDLAGVRSYNEQFF
CDR3 DNA: TGCAGCGTTGGAATGGACCTAGCGGGGGTCCGCTCCTACAATGAGCAGTTCTTC
J gene: TRBJ2-1
clone size: -
V gene: TRBV29-1
D gene: TRBD2

CDR3 protein: CASSHLGQGERSEQFF
CDR3 DNA: TGTGCCAGCAGCCACTTGGGACAGGGGGAACGATCCGAGCAGTTCTTC
J gene: TRBJ2-1
clone size: -
V gene: TRBV4-2
D gene: TRBD1

CDR3 protein: CAWSVGNSYEQYF
CDR3 DNA: TGTGCCTGGAGTGTAGGCAACTCCTACGAGCAGTACTTC
J gene: TRBJ2-7
clone size: few
V gene: TRBV30
D gene: -

CDR3 protein: CASSQTGYNEQYF
CDR3 DNA: TGCGCCAGCAGCCAGACAGGGTATAACGAGCAGTACTTC
J gene: TRBJ2-7
clone size: -
V gene: TRBV4-1
D gene: TRBD1

CDR3 protein: CASSQAGGYGELFF
CDR3 DNA: TGTGCCAGCAGCCAGGCGGGAGGTTACGGGGAGCTGTTTTTT
J gene: TRBJ2-2
clone size: -
V gene: TRBV4-2
D gene: TRBD2

CDR3 protein: CASSTLGWGDRETQYF
CDR3 DNA: TGTGCCAGCAGCACTCTGGGTTGGGGGGATCGAGAGACCCAGTACTTC
J gene: TRBJ2-5
clone size: -
V gene: TRBV9
D gene: -

CDR3 protein: CASSSPGLGNEQFF
CDR3 DNA: TGTGCCAGCAGCTCTCCGGGACTGGGGAATGAGCAGTTCTTC
J gene: TRBJ2-1
clone size: few
V gene: TRBV7-2
D gene: -

CDR3 protein: CASSSGWGNTEAFF
CDR3 DNA: TGTGCCAGCAGTTCCGGATGGGGGAACACTGAAGCTTTCTTT
J gene: TRBJ1-1
clone size: -
V gene: TRBV27
D gene: -

CDR3 protein: CSARRRGRLETQYF
CDR3 DNA: TGCAGTGCTAGACGGCGGGGGAGGTTGGAGACCCAGTACTTC
J gene: TRBJ2-5
clone size: few
V gene: TRBV20-1
D gene: TRBD2

CDR3 protein: CASSPPNSDTQYF
CDR3 DNA: TGTGCCAGCAGCCCCCCGAATTCAGATACGCAGTATTTT
J gene: TRBJ2-3
clone size: -
V gene: TRBV7-8
D gene: -

CDR3 protein: CAWMSGNQPQHF
CDR3 DNA: TGTGCCTGGATGTCAGGGAATCAGCCCCAGCATTTT
J gene: TRBJ1-5
clone size: -
V gene: TRBV30
D gene: -

CDR3 protein: CASSPRGPGTGELFF
CDR3 DNA: TGTGCCAGCAGCCCCAGGGGGCCAGGGACCGGGGAGCTGTTTTTT
J gene: TRBJ2-2
clone size: -
V gene: TRBV3-1
D gene: TRBD1

CDR3 protein: CASSQVGTDTQYF
CDR3 DNA: TGCGCCAGCAGCCAAGTGGGCACAGATACGCAGTATTTT
J gene: TRBJ2-3
clone size: many
V gene: TRBV4-1
D gene: -

CDR3 protein: CSVEVPGKGTEAFF
CDR3 DNA: TGCAGCGTTGAAGTCCCCGGGAAGGGCACTGAAGCTTTCTTT
J gene: TRBJ1-1
clone size: few
V gene: TRBV29-1
D gene: -

CDR3 protein: CASTSVAGGGDTQYF
CDR3 DNA: -
J gene: TRBJ2-3
clone size: few
V gene: TRBV6-5
D gene: -

CDR3 protein: CATSRATLWEKLFF
CDR3 DNA: TGTGCCACCAGCAGAGCCACCCTTTGGGAAAAACTGTTTTTT
J gene: TRBJ1-4
clone size: few
V gene: TRBV15
D gene: -